This T cell receptor (beta chain) was observed in a study of Graves' ophthalmopathy and Graves' hyperthyroidism. From RNA, the CDR3 regions of TCR beta chains were amplified and sequenced. After a first-round RT-PCR with HTBI primers, a second-round multiplex PCR was run. MiXCR, run by TCRdb on the multiplex PCR reads, gives a single entry per CDR3 protein. The sample comprises 650,000 to 800,000 distinct CDR3 sequences, roughly 39% of which are singletons, and 3.3% rests with the top ten. The sequenced sample consisted of peripheral blood. The origin of this receptor is an adult man with Graves' ophthalmopathy.

The CDR3 protein is CASSQDFPDRISYGYTF. The CDR3 DNA follows: TGTGCCAGCAGCCAAGATTTTCCTGACAGGATTTCCTATGGCTACACCTTC. The V call is TRBV9, the J call TRBJ1-2; D may be TRBD1 (6 bases). This CDR3 spans 17 amino acids. Germline CDR1 SGDLS, CDR2 YYNGEE. Between the trimmed V and J ends, which lost 4 bases and 4 bases, there was a span of 23 bases.